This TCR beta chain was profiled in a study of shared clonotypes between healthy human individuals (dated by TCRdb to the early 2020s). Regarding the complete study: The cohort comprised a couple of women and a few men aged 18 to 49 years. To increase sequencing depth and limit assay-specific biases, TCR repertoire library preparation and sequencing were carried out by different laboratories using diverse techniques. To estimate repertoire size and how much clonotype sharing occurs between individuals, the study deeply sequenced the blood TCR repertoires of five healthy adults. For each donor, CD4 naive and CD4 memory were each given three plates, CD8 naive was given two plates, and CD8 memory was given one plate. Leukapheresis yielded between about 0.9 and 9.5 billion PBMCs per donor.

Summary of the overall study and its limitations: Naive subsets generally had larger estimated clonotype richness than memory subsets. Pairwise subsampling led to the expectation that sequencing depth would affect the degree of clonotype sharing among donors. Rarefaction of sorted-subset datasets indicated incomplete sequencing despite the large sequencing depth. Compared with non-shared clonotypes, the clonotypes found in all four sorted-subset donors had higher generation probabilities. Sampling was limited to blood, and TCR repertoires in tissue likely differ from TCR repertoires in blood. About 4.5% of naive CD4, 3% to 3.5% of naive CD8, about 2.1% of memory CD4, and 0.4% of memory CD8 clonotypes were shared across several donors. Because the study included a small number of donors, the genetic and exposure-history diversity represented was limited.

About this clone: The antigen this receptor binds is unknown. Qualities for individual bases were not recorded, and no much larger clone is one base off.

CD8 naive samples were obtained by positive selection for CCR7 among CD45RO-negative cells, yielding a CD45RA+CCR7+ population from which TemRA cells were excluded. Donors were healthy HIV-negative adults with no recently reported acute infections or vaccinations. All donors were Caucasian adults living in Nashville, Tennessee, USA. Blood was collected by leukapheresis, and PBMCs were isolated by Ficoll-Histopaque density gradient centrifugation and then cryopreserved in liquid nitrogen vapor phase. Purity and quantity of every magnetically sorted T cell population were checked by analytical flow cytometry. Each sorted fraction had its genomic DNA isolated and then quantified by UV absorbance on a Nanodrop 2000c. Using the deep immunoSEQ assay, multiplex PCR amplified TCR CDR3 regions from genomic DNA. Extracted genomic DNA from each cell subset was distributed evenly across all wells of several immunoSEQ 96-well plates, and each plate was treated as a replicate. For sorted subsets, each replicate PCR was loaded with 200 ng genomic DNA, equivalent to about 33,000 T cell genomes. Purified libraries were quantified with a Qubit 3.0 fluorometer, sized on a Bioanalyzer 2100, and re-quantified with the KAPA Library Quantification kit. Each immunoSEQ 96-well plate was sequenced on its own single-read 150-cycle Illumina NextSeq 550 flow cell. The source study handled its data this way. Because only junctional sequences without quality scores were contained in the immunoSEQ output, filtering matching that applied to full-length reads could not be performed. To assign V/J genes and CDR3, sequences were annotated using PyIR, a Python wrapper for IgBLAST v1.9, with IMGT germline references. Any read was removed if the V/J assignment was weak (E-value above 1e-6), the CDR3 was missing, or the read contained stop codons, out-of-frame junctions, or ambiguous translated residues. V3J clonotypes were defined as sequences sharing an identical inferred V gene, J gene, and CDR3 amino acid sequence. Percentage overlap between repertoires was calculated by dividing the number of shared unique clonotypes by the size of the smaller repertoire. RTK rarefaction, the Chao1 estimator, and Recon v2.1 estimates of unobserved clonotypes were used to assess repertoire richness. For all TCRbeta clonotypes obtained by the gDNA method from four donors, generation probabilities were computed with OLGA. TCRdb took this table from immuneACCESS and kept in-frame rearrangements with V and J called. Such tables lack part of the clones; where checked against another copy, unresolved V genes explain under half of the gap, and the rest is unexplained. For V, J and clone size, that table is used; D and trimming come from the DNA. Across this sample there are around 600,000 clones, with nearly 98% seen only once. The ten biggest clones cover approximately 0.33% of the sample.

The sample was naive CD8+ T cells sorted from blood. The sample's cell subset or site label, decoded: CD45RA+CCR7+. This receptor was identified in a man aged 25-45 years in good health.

The bases read TGTGCCAGCAACCACCAGGGACCTGAGCAGTTCTTC. Its translation reads: CASNHQGPEQFF. The sequence links TRBV2 to TRBJ2-1; the D call could be TRBD1 or TRBD2, with each sharing 5 bases. V gives up 7 bases and J gives up 9 bases, and the segment between their germline ends measures 13 bases. Reading the germline V gene gives CDR1 SNHLY and CDR2 FYNNEI. From the cysteine through the phenylalanine, the CDR3 covers 12 amino acids. Just the 36-base CDR3 DNA is kept, in frame starting at base 1.